These 26 T cell receptor beta chains were sequenced from one sample in a study of PD-1 blockade in mismatch repair-deficient tumors. Generated by immunoSEQ multiplex PCR, the TCRdb table keeps only in-frame clones and is missing some. The sample has 100,000 or so clones, roughly four fifths seen once; the top ten hold about 6.3%. The starting material was peripheral blood, obtained 35 to 37 weeks after starting pembrolizumab. These receptors were obtained from an adult with mismatch repair-deficient cancer.

This sequence joins TRBV10-3 and TRBJ2-1; the match to TRBD2 covers 13 bases. CDR3 length: 16 amino acids. The germline V gene encodes CDR1 ENHRY and CDR2 SYGVKD. J was trimmed by 6 bases and V by 2 bases; bases with no gene match: 4. For the CDR3, the DNA is TGTGCCATCAGTGAGGGTACTAGCGGGAGGGGCAATGAGCAGTTCTTC. This gives the protein CAISEGTSGRGNEQFF.

Only a few counts were recorded for this clone. The chain links TRBV5-4 to TRBJ2-5, with D hard to call. In germline, CDR1 is SGHNT, CDR2 YYREEE (reference sequence). The CDR3 consists of 14 residues. The V and J ends lost 0 bases and 4 bases respectively, with 10 bases between them. The chain's CDR3 is CASSLALSVETQYF. As DNA, the CDR3 is TGTGCCAGCAGCTTGGCTCTCTCAGTAGAGACCCAGTACTTC.

The CDR3 sequence is CASSLAPLAGGYNEQFF. CDR3 DNA sequence: TGTGCCAGCAGCTTAGCCCCTCTAGCGGGGGGCTACAATGAGCAGTTCTTC. This sequence joins TRBV7-3 and TRBJ2-1; 11 bases map to TRBD2. This CDR3 has 17 residues. Germline values: CDR1 SGHTA, CDR2 FQGTGA. Unmatched junction bases numbered 6, after V lost 2 bases and J lost 3 bases. The whole variable domain, remainder taken from reference TRBV7-3 and TRBJ2-1, is GAGVSQTPSNKVTEKGKYVELRCDPISGHTALYWYRQSLGQGPEFLIYFQGTGAADDSGLPNDRFFAVRPEGSVSTLKIQRTERGDSAVYLCASSLAPLAGGYNEQFFGPGTRLTVL.

The chain combines TRBV10-3 with TRBJ2-1, with 8 bases aligning to TRBD2. The germline V gene encodes CDR1 ENHRY and CDR2 SYGVKD. The CDR3 is 12 residues long. The ends lost 6 bases at V and 14 bases at J; junction bases unmatched: 9. Written as DNA, the CDR3 is TGTGCCATCAGGGGGGAGCGGGAGTGGAAGTTCTTC. Its translation is CAIRGEREWKFF.

CDR3 nucleotides: TGTGCCAGCAGCAAGGGGACAGGGGGGTCCTACGAGCAGTACTTC. It translates to CASSKGTGGSYEQYF. The chain links TRBV19 to TRBJ2-7, with 11 bases matching TRBD1. This CDR3 has 15 amino acids. Looked up from germline, CDR1 is LNHDA and CDR2 is SQIVND (reference sequence). Trimming cost V 9 bases and J 1 base; bases outside gene matches: 8.

The J gene is TRBJ1-5, the V gene TRBV18; no reliable D call. V was clipped by 3 bases and J by 2 bases, with 11 bases between them. In germline, CDR1 is KGHSH, CDR2 LQKENI. This CDR3 contains 15 residues. The CDR3 region has the DNA TGTGCCAGCTCACCTGTGGACGGCCGCAATCAGCCCCAGCATTTT. Translation gives CASSPVDGRNQPQHF.

V and J are TRBV18 and TRBJ2-5; 7 bases align to TRBD1. Trimming cost V 6 bases and J 2 bases; bases outside gene matches: 3. Germline V gives CDR1 KGHSH, CDR2 LQKENI. This CDR3 is 13 amino acids long. CDR3 coding DNA: TGTGCCAGCTCCCGGGGACAGCAAGAGACCCAGTACTTC. This encodes CASSRGQQETQYF.

The chain combines TRBV28 with TRBJ1-3; weak D call: TRBD1 (5 bases). The V gene lost 5 bases and the J gene lost 2 bases, with 7 bases spanning the gap. The CDR3 runs to 13 residues. Germline assignment: CDR1 MDHEN and CDR2 SYDVKM. The CDR3 DNA sequence: TGTGCCAGCAGTGGGGGGGCTGGAAACACCATATATTTT. It codes for CASSGGAGNTIYF.

The chain recombines TRBV6-5 with TRBJ1-5; D not certain. The V end lost 5 bases, the J end lost 4 bases, and 9 bases lay between the germline ends. The CDR3 spans 13 residues. CDR1 is MNHEY and CDR2 is SVGAGI in the germline V gene. CDR3 in amino acids: CASSENENQPQHF. In DNA form, the CDR3 reads TGTGCCAGCAGTGAAAACGAAAATCAGCCCCAGCATTTT.

The chain is built from TRBV29-1 and TRBJ2-2; D is ambiguous. The CDR3 totals 13 residues. The ends were cut back, 7 bases at V and 4 bases at J, with 13 bases in the middle. The germline V gene has CDR1 SQVTM and CDR2 ANQGSEA. In nucleotides, the CDR3 is TGCAGCGACCAGACCAGGCTCACCGGGGAGCTGTTTTTT. Its translation is CSDQTRLTGELFF.

This clone is a singleton in its sample. The chain carries TRBV7-4 and TRBJ2-7, with TRBD2 matching over 9 bases. The length of the CDR3 is 14 residues. Germline lookup yields CDR1 SGHVT and CDR2 SQSDAQ. Trimming took 6 bases from V and 4 from J; bases not matched to a gene: 7. The CDR3 DNA reads as TGTGCCAGCAGTAGACTAGCGGAAGCTTACGAGCAGTACTTC. Protein sequence: CASSRLAEAYEQYF.

The J gene is TRBJ2-5, the V gene TRBV5-1; D gene unclear. Germline-derived CDR1 and CDR2 are SGHRS and YFSETQ. CDR3 size: 15 residues. Trimming took 0 bases from V and 0 from J, leaving 9 bases between them. The DNA of the CDR3 is TGCGCCAGCAGCTTGGTGGTGGGGAACCAAGAGACCCAGTACTTC. As protein: CASSLVVGNQETQYF.

The chain recombines TRBV14 with TRBJ1-1, with D hard to call. V was clipped by 2 bases and J by 0 bases, with 4 bases between them. Germline V gene lookup returns CDR1 SGHDN and CDR2 FVKESK. CDR3 length: 13 amino acids. Here the CDR3 DNA reads TGTGCCAGCAGCCAATGGATGAACACTGAAGCTTTCTTT. It encodes CASSQWMNTEAFF.

The J gene is TRBJ1-2, the V gene TRBV4-3; perhaps TRBD1 as D (6 bases). Trimming removed 1 base at V and 5 bases at J, with 17 bases between. The CDR3 sequence is 16 residues long. Germline V gene sequence: CDR1 LGHNA, CDR2 YSLEER. Written as DNA, the CDR3 is TGCGCCAGCAGCCAAGTTCCGGGGGGCGCCGGATATGGCTACACCTTC. As protein: CASSQVPGGAGYGYTF.

The chain uses TRBV7-6 and TRBJ2-1, with D perhaps being TRBD1 or TRBD2 (5 bases each). With 5 bases removed from V and 2 bases from J, the gap between germline ends came to 13 bases. The length of the CDR3 is 15 residues. Germline lookup yields CDR1 SGHVS and CDR2 FNYEAQ. The CDR3 DNA sequence: TGTGCCAGCAGCCAATCAGGGAGCCCCTACAATGAGCAGTTCTTC. This gives the protein CASSQSGSPYNEQFF.

The chain links TRBV27 to TRBJ2-3; D is undetermined. There are 15 residues in the CDR3. The germline V and J ends were trimmed by 2 bases and 0 bases, with 9 bases remaining between them. Looked up from germline, CDR1 is MNHEY and CDR2 is SMNVEV (reference sequence). The CDR3 coding sequence is TGTGCCAGCAGTTTAGGCGACCCCAGCACAGATACGCAGTATTTT. It translates to CASSLGDPSTDTQYF.

This clone appeared once. The J gene is TRBJ2-7, the V gene TRBV6-1; 8 positions agree with TRBD1. Germline CDR1 reads MNHNS; CDR2 reads SASEGT. The junction had 9 bases not matched to a gene; V was cut back by 3 bases and J by 5 bases. The CDR3 covers 15 residues. The DNA of the CDR3 is TGTGCCAGCAGTGACAGGGGGCTAATTTCCCACGAGCAGTACTTC. Translation gives CASSDRGLISHEQYF.

V usage is TRBV7-9 and J usage is TRBJ1-2; perhaps TRBD1 as D (6 bases). The CDR3 has 16 residues. Germline CDR1 and CDR2: SEHNR and FQNEAQ (reference sequence). Trimming removed 6 bases from V and 8 bases from J, with 25 bases in between. CDR3 amino acids: CASRNGQLESERGYTF. The DNA for the CDR3 is TGTGCCAGCAGAAATGGACAGCTAGAATCAGAGCGGGGCTACACCTTC.

The gene calls are TRBV5-6 and TRBJ2-7, with D possibly TRBD1 on 5 matching bases. This CDR3 region has 13 residues. Per the germline V gene, CDR1 is SGHDT and CDR2 is YYEEEE. Between the trimmed V and J ends, which lost 3 bases and 3 bases, there was a span of 10 bases. As DNA, the CDR3 is TGTGCCAGCAGCTCGGTTGACAGCTACGAGCAGTACTTC. Its translation is CASSSVDSYEQYF.

Written as DNA, the CDR3 is TGTGCCAGCAGCTTGGCTAGCAGCTCCTACGAGCAGTACTTC. Amino acid sequence: CASSLASSSYEQYF. The gene calls are TRBV5-4 and TRBJ2-7; possible D gene TRBD2, 5 bases. The CDR3 runs to 14 residues. V was cut by 0 bases and J by 0 bases, with 7 bases left in between. CDR1 and CDR2 (germline): SGHNT, YYREEE (reference sequence).

The rearrangement links TRBV27 to TRBJ1-1; 8 bases are shared with TRBD1. This CDR3 spans 15 amino acids. After removal of 5 bases from V and 2 bases from J, the junction contained 7 bases not matched to a gene. The germline gives CDR1 MNHEY, CDR2 SMNVEV (reference sequence). The CDR3 DNA follows: TGTGCCAGCAGTGCCCGGACAGGGTATAACACTGAAGCTTTCTTT. Its protein is CASSARTGYNTEAFF.

This chain uses TRBV7-3 with TRBJ2-3; 7 nucleotides line up with TRBD2. Germline lookup yields CDR1 SGHTA and CDR2 FQGTGA. Trimming at V came to 4 bases and at J to 2 bases, leaving 6 bases not matched to a gene. This CDR3 comprises 15 residues. The CDR3 bases are TGTGCCAGCAGCTCTCAGCGGGACTCCACAGATACGCAGTATTTT. As protein: CASSSQRDSTDTQYF.

The chain is built from TRBV27 and TRBJ2-1, with a possible D match to TRBD2 (5 bases). The germline V gene encodes CDR1 MNHEY and CDR2 SMNVEV (reference sequence). CDR3 length equals 16 residues. V lost 3 bases and J lost 7, with 19 bases in between. The CDR3: CASSLVLADPPNEQFF. In nucleotides, the CDR3 is TGTGCCAGCAGTTTGGTCCTAGCTGATCCTCCAAATGAGCAGTTCTTC.

The rearrangement links TRBV7-3 to TRBJ2-3, with TRBD2 matching over 13 bases. Losses at the gene ends were 5 bases for V and 4 bases for J; bases not matched to a gene: 9. Germline CDR1 reads SGHTA; CDR2 reads FQGTGA. The length of the CDR3 is 17 residues. The CDR3, as DNA: TGTGCCAGCAGCCTAGGACTAGCGGGAGAGCGTCCAGATACGCAGTATTTT. Translation gives CASSLGLAGERPDTQYF.

This chain uses TRBV29-1 with TRBJ2-1; the D is unclear. V was shortened by 7 bases and J by 8 bases, with 15 bases between the two germline ends. Germline values: CDR1 SQVTM, CDR2 ANQGSEA. There are 12 residues in the CDR3. CDR3 loop: CSAAPRAHEQFF. In DNA, the CDR3 is TGCAGCGCCGCCCCCCGCGCACATGAGCAGTTCTTC.

The rearrangement uses TRBV7-9 and TRBJ1-2; D is unclear. Germline CDR1 is SEHNR and CDR2 is FQNEAQ (reference sequence). The CDR3 sequence is 16 residues long. V lost 4 bases and J 2 bases, leaving 17 bases between the germline ends. DNA of the CDR3: TGTGCCAGCAGCTCCTCACCTTTGACCGAGAACTATGGCTACACCTTC. Residues: CASSSSPLTENYGYTF.